Below, one TCR beta chain is given with its context. Its target is not known. The data belong to a study of cytomegalovirus exposure and HLA in healthy donors. The study's findings and limits: Presence/absence analyses assumed roughly uniform sequencing depth across donors, which may not hold.

Looked up from germline, CDR1 is SQVTM and CDR2 is ANQGSEA. V was clipped by 5 bases and J by 1 base, with 8 bases between them. The CDR3 is 12 residues long. The primer mix had 60 Vbeta and 13 Jbeta primers. Under the authors' procedure: Unique TCR beta chains totaled roughly 80 million in a later count, with 8.5 million to 12 million of them shared. Produced via immunoSEQ multiplex PCR; TCRdb's table is partial and in-frame only. Clonal size and the V and J genes are those of that table, whereas D and trimming came from the DNA. Of about 190,000 clones detected, roughly four fifths appear once; the ten largest clones hold approximately 3%.

Sequenced input: PBMCs. The chain links TRBV29-1 to TRBJ1-1; D not resolved. The origin of this receptor is a young woman in good health and CMV-seropositive. DNA for the CDR3: TGCAGCGTTTCGGAGTCGAACACTGAAGCTTTCTTT. Encoded protein: CSVSESNTEAFF.